This T cell receptor (beta chain) was profiled in a study of cytomegalovirus exposure and HLA in healthy donors. PCR involved 60 Vbeta and 13 Jbeta primers. The table came from immunoSEQ multiplex PCR; TCRdb's copy has only in-frame clones and leaves some out. Of 90,000 to 150,000 clones listed, roughly 76% are singletons. V was clipped by 5 bases and J by 10 bases, with 12 bases between them. The CDR3 loop spans 12 amino acids. The germline V gene encodes CDR1 SEHNR and CDR2 FQNEAQ (reference sequence). In the case of this clone: Antigen specificity is unknown.

Study-level findings and limits: The study carried out a later analysis of TCR beta sequences. It associated some 18,000 of them with specific HLA alleles at a false discovery rate of 0.05. A prior analysis recorded that most TCR beta V segments were productive about 87% or about 30% of the time.

This TCR was sampled from a man over 45 in good health and CMV-seropositive. Sequencing was performed on PBMCs. The chain combines TRBV7-9 with TRBJ2-1; possible D gene TRBD1, 6 bases. CDR3 nucleotides: TGTGCCAGCAGCCCTGGGACACCAGAGCAGTTCTTC. It encodes CASSPGTPEQFF.